These 28 T cell receptor beta chains were all obtained from the same sample, sequenced in a study of metastatic and nonmetastatic thyroid tumors. MiXCR re-clonotyped the PCR reads for TCRdb. The sample gives 89,000 or so clones, roughly 8.6% of which show up once; under 9% is in the top ten. No treatment of any kind had been given to any patient before thyroid surgery. The sequencing sample was made of blood. These receptors all come from a female donor with papillary thyroid cancer or a benign thyroid nodule (not recorded which). Some clones in this sample may be carry-over from other donors' samples.

This clone showed up many times. The genes are TRBV28 and TRBJ1-2; tentative D call: TRBD1 (5 bases). The length of the CDR3 is 13 residues. Germline V gene sequence: CDR1 MDHEN, CDR2 SYDVKM. V shed 6 bases and J shed 7 bases, with 15 bases lying between them. DNA of the CDR3: TGTGCCAGCAGCTTACGGGGCGGTTCTGGCTACACCTTC. Translated, it gives CASSLRGGSGYTF.

This clone was found many times. The chain combines TRBV19 with TRBJ1-5, with 8 bases that match TRBD1. CDR3 size: 15 residues. With V trimmed by 0 bases and J by 6 bases, 4 bases remained unmatched. Germline assignment: CDR1 LNHDA and CDR2 SQIVND (reference sequence). The CDR3 reads CASSIDRGRIQPQHF. The CDR3 coding sequence is TGTGCCAGTAGTATAGACAGGGGGCGAATTCAGCCCCAGCATTTT.

The V and J genes are TRBV5-1 and TRBJ2-5; D not certain. CDR1 is SGHRS and CDR2 is YFSETQ in the germline V gene. CDR3 size: 14 residues. With 0 bases removed from V and 5 bases from J, the gap between germline ends came to 11 bases. CDR3 residues: CASSLASAKETQYF. Written as DNA, the CDR3 is TGCGCCAGCAGCTTGGCCTCAGCAAAGGAGACCCAGTACTTC.

This clone appeared a few times. The gene calls are TRBV6-4 and TRBJ1-2; D is uncertain. CDR3 size: 14 residues. CDR1 and CDR2 from the germline V gene are MRHNA and SNTAGT. Between the trimmed V and J ends, which lost 0 bases and 7 bases, there was a span of 12 bases. The CDR3 reads CASSDSKGGSGYTF. DNA of the CDR3: TGTGCCAGCAGTGACTCGAAGGGAGGTAGTGGCTACACCTTC.

To note about this clone: This may arise from a read error, as a much more abundant clone is one base away. This sample includes further DNA sequences coding for the same CDR3. The chain joins TRBV5-4 to TRBJ2-2; a possible D gene is TRBD1 (5 bases). Germline V gene data show CDR1 as SGHNT and CDR2 as YYREEE (reference sequence). V was shortened by 2 bases and J by 7 bases, with 18 bases between the two germline ends. The CDR3 extends over 16 amino acids. For the CDR3, the DNA is TGTGCCAGCAGCTTAACTGGTAGGGGAACAGACGGGGAGCTGTTTTTT. This translates into CASSLTGRGTDGELFF.

The CDR3 DNA reads as TGTGCCAGCAGTGAGGTAATGGACAGTTCTAACTATGGCTACACCTTC. Residues: CASSEVMDSSNYGYTF. The J gene is TRBJ1-2, the V gene TRBV2, with a weak D call TRBD1 (6 bases). The germline V gene has CDR1 SNHLY and CDR2 FYNNEI. The CDR3 contains 16 residues. Trimming pared 3 bases from V and 0 bases from J, leaving 14 bases between.

V usage is TRBV19 and J usage is TRBJ1-5; weak D call: TRBD1 (5 bases). Germline V lookup: CDR1 LNHDA, CDR2 SQIVND (reference sequence). Trimming stripped 5 bases from V and 2 bases from J, with 13 bases between. CDR3 length: 15 amino acids. The CDR3 DNA reads as TGTGCCAGTAGTCCGCTGGGGGGAGGCAATCAGCCCCAGCATTTT. Translation gives CASSPLGGGNQPQHF.

The sample holds a few counts of this clone. The chain has TRBV5-1 and TRBJ1-4, with no clear D. The germline V gene encodes CDR1 SGHRS and CDR2 YFSETQ. The CDR3 covers 16 residues. Trimming left V 0 bases short and J 0 bases short, with 9 bases between. CDR3 DNA: TGCGCCAGCAGCTTGGGCCTTGGGGCAACTAATGAAAAACTGTTTTTT. Residues: CASSLGLGATNEKLFF.

The table lists this clone with many counts. V is TRBV15 and J is TRBJ1-4; D is uncertain. The ends were cut back, 0 bases at V and 7 bases at J, with 6 bases in the middle. The CDR3 extends over 13 amino acids. Germline lookup yields CDR1 LNHNV and CDR2 YYDKDF (reference sequence). The CDR3 DNA follows: TGTGCCACCAGCAGAGATCTTTTTGAAAAACTGTTTTTT. Translating gives CATSRDLFEKLFF.

This clone qualifies as medium-sized. The rearrangement uses TRBV6-1 and TRBJ1-4; 10 bases are shared with TRBD1. There are 15 residues in the CDR3. In germline, CDR1 is MNHNS, CDR2 SASEGT. Losses at the gene ends were 0 bases for V and 7 bases for J; bases not matched to a gene: 2. CDR3 DNA: TGTGCCAGCAGTGAAGCGACAGGGGGCGGTGAAAAACTGTTTTTT. This translates into CASSEATGGGEKLFF.

This clone was found many times. The CDR3: CASSPRATDTQYF. In DNA form, the CDR3 reads TGTGCCAGCAGCCCCCGGGCGACAGATACGCAGTATTTT. V is TRBV6-1 and J is TRBJ2-3, with D hard to call. CDR1 and CDR2 (germline): MNHNS, SASEGT. Trimming cost V 6 bases and J 3 bases, with 10 bases left between them. CDR3 size: 13 residues.

The table lists this clone with many counts. The rearrangement links TRBV15 to TRBJ1-4; maybe TRBD1 (5 bases). Germline V CDR1 and CDR2: LNHNV, YYDKDF (reference sequence). The CDR3 extends over 16 amino acids. V lost 1 base and J 6 bases, leaving 15 bases between the germline ends. CDR3 nucleotides: TGTGCCACCAGCAGAGGGTGGGGCACCAAGGATGAAAAACTGTTTTTT. This sequence encodes CATSRGWGTKDEKLFF.

This clone was counted ten times or more. J is TRBJ1-1 and V is TRBV24-1; D not certain. The V gene lost 4 bases and the J gene lost 0 bases, with 2 bases spanning the gap. Germline values: CDR1 KGHDR, CDR2 SFDVKD. The CDR3 consists of 12 residues. The CDR3 region has the DNA TGTGCCACCAGTGACATGAACACTGAAGCTTTCTTT. It is translated as CATSDMNTEAFF.

This clone has just a few counts. The chain is built from TRBV28 and TRBJ1-5; TRBD1 agrees at 9 bases. V gave up 4 bases and J gave up 6 bases; unmatched junction bases: 7. The germline V gene has CDR1 MDHEN and CDR2 SYDVKM. The CDR3 totals 15 residues. This CDR3 is CASSSSGTGIQPQHF. Written as DNA, the CDR3 is TGTGCCAGCAGTTCCTCCGGGACAGGGATTCAGCCCCAGCATTTT. Complete variable domain (other parts from reference TRBV28 and TRBJ1-5): DVKVTQSSRYLVKRTGEKVFLECVQDMDHENMFWYRQDPGLGLRLIYFSYDVKMKEKGDIPEGYSVSREKKERFSLILESASTNQTSMYLCASSSSGTGIQPQHFGDGTRLSIL.

The table lists this clone with many counts. The CDR3 spells CASSQGPWQPQHF. CDR3 nucleotide sequence: TGTGCCAGCAGCCAGGGACCTTGGCAGCCCCAGCATTTT. The chain links TRBV25-1 to TRBJ1-5; possibly TRBD1 for D (5 bases). V lost 6 bases, J lost 7 bases, and 13 bases lay in between. This CDR3 is built from 13 residues. CDR1 is MGHDK, CDR2 SYGVNS, per germline.

This clone was recorded many times. V and J are TRBV15 and TRBJ1-2; no clear D gene. This CDR3 spans 14 amino acids. V was cut by 0 bases and J by 3 bases, with 8 bases left in between. Per the germline V gene, CDR1 is LNHNV and CDR2 is YYDKDF (reference sequence). The CDR3 DNA is TGTGCCACCAGCAGAGATGTAGGGTACTATGGCTACACCTTC. It yields the protein CATSRDVGYYGYTF.

This clone was seen at least ten times. V usage is TRBV19 and J usage is TRBJ2-3; the D call may be TRBD1 or TRBD2 (6 bases each). Trimming shortened V by 1 base and J by 4 bases, and 9 bases separated the two germline ends. The CDR3 loop spans 14 amino acids. Germline CDR1 and CDR2: LNHDA and SQIVND (reference sequence). In DNA form, the CDR3 reads TGTGCCAGTAGTATAGGTGGGGGGCCAGATACGCAGTATTTT. This gives the protein CASSIGGGPDTQYF.

This clone was observed a few times. In DNA, the CDR3 is TGTGCCAGCATATCCCCAATCCGCCCTGAAGCTTTCTTT. Amino acids: CASISPIRPEAFF. The V call is TRBV27, the J call TRBJ1-1; D is unclear. V was pared by 7 bases and J by 6 bases, with 15 bases between. The length of the CDR3 is 13 residues. Germline CDR1 reads MNHEY; CDR2 reads SMNVEV (reference sequence).

This clone was counted ten times or more. The genes are TRBV9 and TRBJ2-7; 7 nucleotides line up with TRBD1. Germline V gene sequence: CDR1 SGDLS, CDR2 YYNGEE. Trimming removed 0 bases from V and 0 bases from J; junction bases left unmatched: 3. The CDR3 runs to 15 residues. The CDR3 loop is CASSVGQGPSYEQYF. The CDR3 DNA follows: TGTGCCAGCAGCGTAGGACAGGGACCCTCCTACGAGCAGTACTTC.

This clone showed up many times. The chain recombines TRBV6-4 with TRBJ2-2; TRBD2 aligns across 7 bases. The V and J ends lost 5 bases and 5 bases, in that order; junction bases with no gene match: 8. The length of the CDR3 is 15 residues. Germline assignment: CDR1 MRHNA and CDR2 SNTAGT. CDR3: CASSPRGSETGELFF. The CDR3 bases are TGTGCCAGCAGTCCGCGGGGGTCGGAAACCGGGGAGCTGTTTTTT.

This clone was counted a few times. The chain carries TRBV12-3 or TRBV12-4 and TRBJ1-2, with 7 bases fitting TRBD1. V was pared by 10 bases and J by 4 bases, with 18 bases of the junction left unmatched. The CDR3 is 16 residues long. CDR3 protein: CATRGGSGQGVYGYTF. The CDR3 DNA is TGTGCCACCAGGGGCGGAAGTGGCCAGGGGGTCTATGGCTACACCTTC.

This clone has a count of ten or more. V is TRBV27 and J is TRBJ1-2, with D possibly TRBD1 on 5 matching bases. The V end was cut by 1 base, the J end by 5 bases, with 14 bases between. Looked up from germline, CDR1 is MNHEY and CDR2 is SMNVEV (reference sequence). The CDR3 length is 15 residues. DNA for the CDR3: TGTGCCAGCAGTTTATTCGGGGGAGGAACTTATGGCTACACCTTC. Amino acid sequence: CASSLFGGGTYGYTF.

This clone was observed many times. This sequence joins TRBV5-1 and TRBJ1-1, with a tentative D call TRBD1 (6 bases). Trimming removed 0 bases from V and 4 bases from J, with 7 bases in between. Per the germline V gene, CDR1 is SGHRS and CDR2 is YFSETQ. The CDR3 contains 13 residues. CDR3 loop: CASSLDRVTEAFF. CDR3 bases: TGCGCCAGCAGCTTGGACAGGGTCACTGAAGCTTTCTTT.

This clone was counted a few times. This may be a read error: a much more frequent sequence differs by one nucleotide. The rearrangement links TRBV15 to TRBJ1-5; D ambiguous. V lost 0 bases, J lost 3 bases, and 12 bases lay in between. Germline V gives CDR1 LNHNV, CDR2 YYDKDF (reference sequence). The CDR3 consists of 16 residues. CDR3 loop: CATSRESVGVNQPQHF. In DNA, the CDR3 is TGTGCCACCAGCAGAGAGAGTGTTGGGGTCAATCAGCCCCAGCATTTT.

This clone has ten or more counts. The chain uses TRBV12-3 or TRBV12-4 and TRBJ2-2; no definite D call. The CDR3 covers 14 residues. V dropped 6 bases and J dropped 0 bases, with 8 bases sitting between them. The CDR3 coding sequence is TGTGCCAGCAGGGGAACATCGAACACCGGGGAGCTGTTTTTT. Its translation: CASRGTSNTGELFF.

The chain joins TRBV24-1 to TRBJ1-4, with D perhaps TRBD1 (6 bases). This CDR3 is 16 amino acids long. Between the trimmed V and J ends, which lost 5 bases and 7 bases, there was a span of 19 bases. The V gene's germline CDR1 is KGHDR and CDR2 SFDVKD. The CDR3, as DNA: TGTGCCACCAGTGGGTTCAGGGGATGCCCGAGTGAAAAACTGTTTTTT. It yields the protein CATSGFRGCPSEKLFF.

The chain employs TRBV19 and TRBJ2-2; tentatively, D is TRBD1 (5 bases). The V end was cut by 4 bases, the J end by 0 bases, with 9 bases between. Germline V gene lookup returns CDR1 LNHDA and CDR2 SQIVND (reference sequence). There are 15 residues in the CDR3. CDR3: CASSTGPTNTGELFF. The CDR3 DNA follows: TGTGCCAGTAGTACAGGGCCCACGAACACCGGGGAGCTGTTTTTT.

In its sample, this clone was seen a few times. The chain combines TRBV12-3 or TRBV12-4 with TRBJ2-1, with D perhaps matching TRBD2 (6 bases). The CDR3 has 18 residues. Trimming cost V 1 base and J 0 bases, with 16 bases left between them. This CDR3 is CASSLDVWTISSYNEQFF. For the CDR3, the DNA is TGTGCCAGCAGTTTAGATGTTTGGACTATCAGCTCCTACAATGAGCAGTTCTTC.